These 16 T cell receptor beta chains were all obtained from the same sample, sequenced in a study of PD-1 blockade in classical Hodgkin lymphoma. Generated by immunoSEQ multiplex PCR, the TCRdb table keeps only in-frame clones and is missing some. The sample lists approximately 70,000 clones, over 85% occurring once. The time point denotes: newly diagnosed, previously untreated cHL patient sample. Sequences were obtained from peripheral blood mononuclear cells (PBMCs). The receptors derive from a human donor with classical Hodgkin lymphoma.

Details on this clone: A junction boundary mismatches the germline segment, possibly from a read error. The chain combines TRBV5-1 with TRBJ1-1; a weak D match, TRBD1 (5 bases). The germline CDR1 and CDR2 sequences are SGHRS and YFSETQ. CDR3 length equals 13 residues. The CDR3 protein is CASRLGTSTEAFF. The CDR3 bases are TGCGCCAGCAGGTTGGGGACGAGTACTGAAGCTTTCTTT. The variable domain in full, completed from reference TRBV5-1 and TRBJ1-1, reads KAGVTQTPRYLIKTRGQQVTLSCSPISGHRSVSWYQQTPGQGLQFLFEYFSETQRNKGNFPGRFSGRQFSNSRSEMNVSTLELGDSALYLCASRLGTSTEAFFGQGTRLTVV.

CDR3 amino acids: CASSQQGRNTEAFF. In DNA form, the CDR3 reads TGTGCCAGTAGTCAACAGGGGAGGAACACTGAAGCTTTCTTT. V usage is TRBV19 and J usage is TRBJ1-1; TRBD1 matches at 7 bases. The trim removed 5 bases at V and 1 base at J, leaving 4 bases unmatched. This CDR3 comprises 14 residues. From germline, CDR1 is LNHDA and CDR2 SQIVND (reference sequence).

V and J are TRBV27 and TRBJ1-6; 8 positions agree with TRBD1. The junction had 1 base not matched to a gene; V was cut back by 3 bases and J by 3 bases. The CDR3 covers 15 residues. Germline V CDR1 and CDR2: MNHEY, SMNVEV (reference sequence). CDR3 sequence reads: CASSFGQGYNSPLHF. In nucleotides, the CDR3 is TGTGCCAGCAGTTTCGGACAGGGCTATAATTCACCCCTCCACTTT.

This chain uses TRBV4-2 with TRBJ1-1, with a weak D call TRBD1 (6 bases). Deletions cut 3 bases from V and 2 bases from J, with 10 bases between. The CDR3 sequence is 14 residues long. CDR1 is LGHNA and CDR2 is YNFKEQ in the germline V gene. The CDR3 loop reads CASSQGGGNTEAFF. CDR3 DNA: TGTGCCAGCAGCCAGGGGGGCGGTAACACTGAAGCTTTCTTT.

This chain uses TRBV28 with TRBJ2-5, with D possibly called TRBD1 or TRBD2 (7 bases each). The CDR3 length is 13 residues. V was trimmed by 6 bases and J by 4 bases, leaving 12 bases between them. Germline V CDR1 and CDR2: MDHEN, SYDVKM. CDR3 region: CASSSGGGETQYF. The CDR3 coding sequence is TGTGCCAGCAGCTCAGGGGGGGGAGAGACCCAGTACTTC.

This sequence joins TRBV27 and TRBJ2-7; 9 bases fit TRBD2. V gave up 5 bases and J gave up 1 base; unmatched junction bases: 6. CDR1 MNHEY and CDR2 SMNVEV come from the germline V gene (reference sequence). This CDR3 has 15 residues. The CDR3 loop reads CASSGPLAGSYEQYF. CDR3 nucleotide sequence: TGTGCCAGCAGTGGGCCCCTAGCGGGGTCCTACGAGCAGTACTTC.

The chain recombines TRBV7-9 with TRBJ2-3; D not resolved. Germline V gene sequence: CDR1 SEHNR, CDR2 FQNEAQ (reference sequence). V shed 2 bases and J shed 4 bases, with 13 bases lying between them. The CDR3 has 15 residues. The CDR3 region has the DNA TGTGCCAGCAGCTTACCCCCAGTCACCGCAGATACGCAGTATTTT. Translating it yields CASSLPPVTADTQYF.

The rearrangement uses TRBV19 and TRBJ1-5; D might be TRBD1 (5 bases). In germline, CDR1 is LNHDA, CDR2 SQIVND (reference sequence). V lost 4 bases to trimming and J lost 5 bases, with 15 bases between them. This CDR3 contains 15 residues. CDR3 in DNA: TGTGCCAGTAGTAGGTATCCAGTACAGGATCAGCCCCAGCATTTT. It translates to CASSRYPVQDQPQHF.

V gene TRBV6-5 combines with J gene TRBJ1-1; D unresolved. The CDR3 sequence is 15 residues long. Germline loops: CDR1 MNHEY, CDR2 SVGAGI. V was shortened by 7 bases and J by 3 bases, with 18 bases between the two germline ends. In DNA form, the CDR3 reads TGTGCCAGCACCCTAAGCGGTTTTGGGGACACTGAAGCTTTCTTT. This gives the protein CASTLSGFGDTEAFF.

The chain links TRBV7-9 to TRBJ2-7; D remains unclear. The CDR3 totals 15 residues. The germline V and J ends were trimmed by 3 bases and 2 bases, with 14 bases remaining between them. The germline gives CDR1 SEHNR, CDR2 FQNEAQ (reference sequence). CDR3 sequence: CASSFDLGSPYEQYF. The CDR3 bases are TGTGCCAGCAGCTTTGATCTGGGTTCTCCCTACGAGCAGTACTTC.

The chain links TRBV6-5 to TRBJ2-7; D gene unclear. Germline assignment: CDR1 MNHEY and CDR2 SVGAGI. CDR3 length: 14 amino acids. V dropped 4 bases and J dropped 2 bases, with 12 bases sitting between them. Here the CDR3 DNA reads TGTGCCAGCAGTTCCCGACCCACTCCCTACGAGCAGTACTTC. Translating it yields CASSSRPTPYEQYF.

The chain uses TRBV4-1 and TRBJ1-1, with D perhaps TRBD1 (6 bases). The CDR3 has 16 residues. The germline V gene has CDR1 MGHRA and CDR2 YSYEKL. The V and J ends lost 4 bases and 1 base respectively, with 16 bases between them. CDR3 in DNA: TGCGCCAGCAGCCCGACCTTGACAGGTGAGAACACTGAAGCTTTCTTT. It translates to CASSPTLTGENTEAFF.

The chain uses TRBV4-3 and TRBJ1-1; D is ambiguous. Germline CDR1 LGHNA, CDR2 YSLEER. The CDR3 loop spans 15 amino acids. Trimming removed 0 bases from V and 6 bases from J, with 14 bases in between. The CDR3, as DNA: TGCGCCAGCAGCCAAGAGCTTCGAACAGCATCTGAAGCTTTCTTT. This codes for CASSQELRTASEAFF.

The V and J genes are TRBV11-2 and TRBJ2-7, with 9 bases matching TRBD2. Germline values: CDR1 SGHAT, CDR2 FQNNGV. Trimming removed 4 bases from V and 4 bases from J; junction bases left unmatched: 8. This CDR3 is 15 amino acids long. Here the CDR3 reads CASSYLAGASYEQYF. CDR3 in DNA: TGTGCCAGCAGCTACTTAGCGGGAGCGTCTTACGAGCAGTACTTC.

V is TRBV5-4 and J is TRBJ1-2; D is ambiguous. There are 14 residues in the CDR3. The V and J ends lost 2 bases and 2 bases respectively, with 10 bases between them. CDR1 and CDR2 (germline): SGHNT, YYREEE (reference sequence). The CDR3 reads CASSLERGNYGYTF. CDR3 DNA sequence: TGTGCCAGCAGCTTAGAGAGAGGAAACTATGGCTACACCTTC.

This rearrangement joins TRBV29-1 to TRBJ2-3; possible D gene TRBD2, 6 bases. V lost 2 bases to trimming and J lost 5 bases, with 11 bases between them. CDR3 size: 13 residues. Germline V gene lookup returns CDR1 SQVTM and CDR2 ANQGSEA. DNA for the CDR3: TGCAGCGTTGAATGGGGGGATGGAGATACGCAGTATTTT. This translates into CSVEWGDGDTQYF.